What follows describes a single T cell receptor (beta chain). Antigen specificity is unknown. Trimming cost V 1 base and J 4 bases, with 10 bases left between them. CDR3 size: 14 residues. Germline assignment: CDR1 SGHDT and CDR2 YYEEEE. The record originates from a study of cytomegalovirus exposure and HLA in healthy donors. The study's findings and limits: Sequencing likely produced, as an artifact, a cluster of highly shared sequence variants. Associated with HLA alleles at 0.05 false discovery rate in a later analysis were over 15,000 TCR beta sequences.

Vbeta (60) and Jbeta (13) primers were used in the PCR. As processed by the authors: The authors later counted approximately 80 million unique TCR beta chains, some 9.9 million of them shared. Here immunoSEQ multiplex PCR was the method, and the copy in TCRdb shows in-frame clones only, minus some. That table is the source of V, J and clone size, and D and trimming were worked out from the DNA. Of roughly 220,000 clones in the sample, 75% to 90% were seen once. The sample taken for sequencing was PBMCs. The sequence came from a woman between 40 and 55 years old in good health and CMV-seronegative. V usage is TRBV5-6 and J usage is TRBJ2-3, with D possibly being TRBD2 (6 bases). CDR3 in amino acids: CASSLIPGADTQYF. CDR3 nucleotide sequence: TGTGCCAGCAGCTTGATACCGGGAGCAGATACGCAGTATTTT.